The present TCR beta chain was sequenced within a study of cytomegalovirus exposure and HLA in healthy donors. The overall study: Findings of an earlier analysis included roughly 110 million unique TCR beta sequences from 190 million or so T cells. Notes on the study in general: The CMV antigen specificity of a few CMV-associated chains was confirmed through in vitro analysis. What a later analysis reportedly showed was that an Asian-associated ancestry cluster had fewer N-insertions than the approximately 700-donor mean. Across HLA loci, a later analysis found differing TCR association rates, with DRB1 most and HLA-C fewest.

As regards this clone: Its antigen is unknown.

The study ran its PCR with 60 Vbeta and 13 Jbeta primers. Method: immunoSEQ multiplex PCR; TCRdb's copy keeps in-frame clones and lacks some. The sample includes around 70,000 clones, approximately 80% seen only once; the top ten take 5% to 8.5%. The CDR3 totals 15 residues. With V trimmed by 3 bases and J by 2 bases, 3 bases remained unmatched. Per germline, CDR1 MRHNA and CDR2 SNTAGT. The clonotype originates from a human donor in good health. Source material: PBMCs. This sequence joins TRBV6-4 and TRBJ2-2, with TRBD1 matching over 7 bases. The CDR3 region has the DNA TGTGCCAGCAGTGAAAACAGGGGTAACACCGGGGAGCTGTTTTTT. Translation gives CASSENRGNTGELFF.